The 24 T cell receptor beta chains below were found in one sample sequenced in a study of T cells expressing NK-cell markers. Each CDR3 protein gets one entry in TCRdb, which reprocessed the 5' RACE reads and gives no DNA. The sample has approximately 460,000 distinct CDR3 sequences. Material: blood T cells: a sorted CD56 or NKG2C T cell subset, CD4+ or CD8+ T cells, or bulk PBMC T cells (not recorded which). The origin of the receptors is a woman between 18 and 70 years old in good health.

V is TRBV27 and J is TRBJ1-1; the D gene TCRdb calls, TRBD1, cannot be checked with no DNA. CDR1 MNHEY and CDR2 SMNVEV come from the germline V gene (reference sequence). This CDR3 is 14 amino acids long. The CDR3 protein is CASRIQGMGTEAFF.

This chain uses TRBV24-1 with TRBJ2-5; TCRdb gives TRBD2 as the D gene, but with no DNA this cannot be confirmed. The CDR3 sequence is 12 residues long. Germline V gene sequence: CDR1 KGHDR, CDR2 SFDVKD. The CDR3 protein is CATRGGGETQYF.

This chain uses TRBV27 with TRBJ1-2; the D call of TRBD1 rests on TCRdb alone, since no DNA is present to check it. Germline-derived CDR1 and CDR2 are MNHEY and SMNVEV (reference sequence). This CDR3 is built from 15 residues. CDR3 protein: CASSTPRQGRYGYTF.

This chain uses TRBV7-6 with TRBJ2-7; the TCRdb call, TRBD2, lacks DNA for checking. This CDR3 is built from 14 residues. Germline CDR1 and CDR2: SGHVS and FNYEAQ. CDR3 loop: CASSLVGVQYEQYF.

The genes are TRBV18 and TRBJ1-6; no DNA is available, so the TRBD1 call from TCRdb remains unchecked. The CDR3 runs 12 residues. CDR1 and CDR2 (germline): KGHSH, LQKENI. CDR3: CASSPEGSPLHF.

The chain combines TRBV20-1 with TRBJ2-1; TCRdb reports TRBD1, a call that lacks DNA to check it against. CDR1 and CDR2 (germline): DFQATT, SNEGSKA (reference sequence). This CDR3 spans 15 amino acids. The CDR3 is CSASSGTGVIGEQFF.

The chain employs TRBV29-1 and TRBJ2-5. This CDR3 has 15 residues. Germline CDR1 is SQVTM and CDR2 is ANQGSEA. The CDR3 sequence is CSVVVSVGLMETQYF.

J is TRBJ2-3 and V is TRBV10-3; TCRdb lists TRBD1, though no DNA is available to test this call. The germline CDR1 and CDR2 sequences are ENHRY and SYGVKD. This CDR3 spans 16 amino acids. The CDR3 region is CAISEAEVRQTDTQYF.

The J gene is TRBJ2-7, the V gene TRBV5-1. The V gene's germline CDR1 is SGHRS and CDR2 YFSETQ. The CDR3 loop spans 15 amino acids. The CDR3 protein is CASSVLGGKTYEQYF. Full variable domain (rest looked up from reference TRBV5-1 and TRBJ2-7): KAGVTQTPRYLIKTRGQQVTLSCSPISGHRSVSWYQQTPGQGLQFLFEYFSETQRNKGNFPGRFSGRQFSNSRSEMNVSTLELGDSALYLCASSVLGGKTYEQYFGPGTRLTVT.

This chain links TRBV28 with TRBJ2-2; TCRdb reports TRBD2, a call that lacks DNA to check it against. CDR3 length: 15 residues. CDR1 MDHEN and CDR2 SYDVKM come from the germline V gene. CDR3 in amino acids: CASRLGGENTGELFF.

V usage is TRBV12-3 or TRBV12-4 and J usage is TRBJ1-2; no DNA is available, so the TRBD1 call from TCRdb remains unchecked. This CDR3 is 13 amino acids long. CDR3 sequence reads: CASRRDRATGYTF.

The chain has TRBV20-1 and TRBJ1-4; no DNA is available, so the TRBD1 call from TCRdb remains unchecked. The CDR3 covers 13 residues. Germline CDR1 and CDR2: DFQATT and SNEGSKA (reference sequence). The CDR3 sequence is CSALTGAGEKLFF.

This rearrangement joins TRBV5-1 to TRBJ2-1; TCRdb picks TRBD1, but there is no DNA to check that call. Germline V gene lookup returns CDR1 SGHRS and CDR2 YFSETQ. The length of the CDR3 is 15 residues. The CDR3 here is CASSWGQGAGDEQFF.

The chain has TRBV5-1 and TRBJ2-1; absent DNA, TCRdb's TRBD2 call cannot be checked. The CDR3 extends over 14 amino acids. Germline lookup yields CDR1 SGHRS and CDR2 YFSETQ. The CDR3 protein is CASSLVLGSDEQFF.

The chain is built from TRBV4-2 and TRBJ2-7; TCRdb's assignment of TRBD1 cannot be checked, as there is no DNA. This CDR3 has 14 residues. CDR1 LGHNA and CDR2 YNFKEQ come from the germline V gene. The CDR3 sequence: CASSQRTGVDEQYF.

The CDR3 spells CASSLGPRGNTGELFF. V and J are TRBV7-2 and TRBJ2-2. The CDR3 spans 16 residues. Germline loops: CDR1 SGHTA, CDR2 FQGNSA.

V is TRBV12-3 or TRBV12-4 and J is TRBJ2-1; TCRdb's assignment of TRBD2 cannot be checked, as there is no DNA. This CDR3 is built from 18 residues. CDR3 protein: CASSAGLAGGSSYNEQFF.

V and J are TRBV9 and TRBJ2-7; TCRdb's D call, TRBD2, is unchecked because there is no DNA. The CDR3 runs to 16 residues. Per germline, CDR1 SGDLS and CDR2 YYNGEE. The CDR3 spells CASSVGGLASSYEQYF.

The rearrangement links TRBV12-3 or TRBV12-4 to TRBJ2-3; TCRdb gives TRBD2 as the D gene, but with no DNA this cannot be confirmed. This CDR3 spans 14 amino acids. The CDR3 loop reads CASNLRMATDTQYF.

The rearrangement joins TRBV20-1 to TRBJ1-2; the D gene TCRdb calls, TRBD1, cannot be checked with no DNA. Per germline, CDR1 DFQATT and CDR2 SNEGSKA (reference sequence). The CDR3 length is 13 residues. CDR3 sequence reads: CSARTGSNYGYTF.

The gene calls are TRBV29-1 and TRBJ2-7; TCRdb outputs TRBD2, but without DNA this stays unchecked. CDR3 length: 14 amino acids. CDR1 and CDR2 from the germline V gene are SQVTM and ANQGSEA. CDR3 loop: CSVESSSGSYEQYF.

The chain links TRBV27 to TRBJ2-1; TCRdb proposes TRBD1, but this gene call is untestable without DNA. This CDR3 is built from 15 residues. The germline CDR1 and CDR2 sequences are MNHEY and SMNVEV (reference sequence). CDR3 region: CASSDWDRVSDEQFF.

This chain joins TRBV6-1 and TRBJ1-2; TCRdb's D call of TRBD1 is untestable without DNA. Looked up from germline, CDR1 is MNHNS and CDR2 is SASEGT. The CDR3 has 16 residues. CDR3 protein: CASTYRRDSLPGGYTF.

V usage is TRBV29-1 and J usage is TRBJ2-5; TCRdb selects TRBD2, and the lack of DNA leaves this call unchecked. This CDR3 is built from 14 residues. The V gene's germline CDR1 is SQVTM and CDR2 ANQGSEA. The CDR3: CSVVIRRGGETQYF.